Below, one T cell receptor beta chain is given with its context. The data belong to a study of blood T cell repertoires in COVID-19. In the study overall: The origin of the acute and convalescent COVID-19 samples was the United States, Italy and Spain. Sources were T cells, B-cell-depleted T cells, or PBMCs; the material itself was cDNA or gDNA.

Trimming cost V 5 bases and J 1 base, with 11 bases left between them. This CDR3 contains 14 residues. Germline-derived CDR1 and CDR2 are KGHSH and LQKENI. Per the original data handling: Researchers report that nucleated cell counts were estimated from reference gene primer amplification. Clones were read by immunoSEQ multiplex PCR, and TCRdb kept only the in-frame ones, dropping some. V and J calls and clone size come straight from that table; D and trimming were deduced from the DNA. The sample shows 55,000 to 65,000 clones, around 77% of them seen only once. This clonotype originated in a man between 60 and 75 years old with acute or convalescent COVID-19. The sample consisted of peripheral blood. The chain employs TRBV18 and TRBJ1-1; D is ambiguous. DNA of the CDR3: TGTGCCAGCTCAGAGACAAGATCGAACACTGAAGCTTTCTTT. It translates to CASSETRSNTEAFF.